Included here is one T cell receptor (beta chain) sequence, with context. One base away lies a much larger clone, so this may be a sequencing read error. The time point here: patch test 2, 6 weeks after DPC sensitization. Treatment reported: therapeutic diphenylcyclopropenone sensitization with weekly scalp DPC. Researchers extracted total RNA from unfractionated whole blood. This sample stems from a study of human T cells and chemical hapten exposure. This CDR3 is built from 16 residues. Germline CDR1 KGHDR, CDR2 SFDVKD. Unmatched junction bases numbered 10, after V lost 8 bases and J lost 2 bases. TCRdb used MiXCR to reprocess the RACE reads, holding one entry per CDR3 protein. This table has more than 75,000 distinct CDR3 sequences, roughly 10% appearing once.

The input for sequencing was whole blood, taken in connection with sensitization to the hapten diphenylcyclopropenone (DPC). The clonotype originates from a woman aged 25 to 45 with alopecia areata. Some clones in this sample may be carry-over from other donors' samples. The chain combines TRBV24-1 with TRBJ2-1, with TRBD1 matching over 8 bases. DNA of the CDR3: TGTGCCACCAATGAGCTTACAGGGGGTGCCTACAATGAGCAGTTCTTC. Amino acids: CATNELTGGAYNEQFF.